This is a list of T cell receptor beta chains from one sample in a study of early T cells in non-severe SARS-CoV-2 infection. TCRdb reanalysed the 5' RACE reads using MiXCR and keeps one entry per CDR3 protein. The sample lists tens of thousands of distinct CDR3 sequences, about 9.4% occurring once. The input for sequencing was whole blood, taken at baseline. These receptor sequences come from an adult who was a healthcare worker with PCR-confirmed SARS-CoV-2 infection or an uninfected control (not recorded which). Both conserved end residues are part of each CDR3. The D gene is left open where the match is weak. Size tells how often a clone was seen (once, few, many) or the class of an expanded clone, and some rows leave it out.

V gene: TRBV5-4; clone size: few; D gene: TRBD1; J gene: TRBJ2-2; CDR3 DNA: TGTGCCAGCAGCATCCGACAGGGGGGAATCACCGGGGAGCTGTTTTTT; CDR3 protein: CASSIRQGGITGELFF
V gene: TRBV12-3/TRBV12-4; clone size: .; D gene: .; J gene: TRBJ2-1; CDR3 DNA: TGTGCCAGCAGTCCCGGGCCCACCTACAATGAGCAGTTCTTC; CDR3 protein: CASSPGPTYNEQFF
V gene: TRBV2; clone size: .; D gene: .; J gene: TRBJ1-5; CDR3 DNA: TGTGCCAGCAGTGCGAGACCTTTGACCACACTAGCTGGCAATCAGCCCCAGCATTTT; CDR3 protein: CASSARPLTTLAGNQPQHF
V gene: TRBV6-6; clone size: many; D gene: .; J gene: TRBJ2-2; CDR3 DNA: TGTGCCAGCAGCCCCAACACGGACGCGAACACCGGGGAGCTGTTTTTT; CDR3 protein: CASSPNTDANTGELFF
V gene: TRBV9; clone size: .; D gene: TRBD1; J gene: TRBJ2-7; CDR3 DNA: TGTGCCAGCAGCCCACGAGAGGGGACAGCCGACGAGCAGTACTTC; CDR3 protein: CASSPREGTADEQYF
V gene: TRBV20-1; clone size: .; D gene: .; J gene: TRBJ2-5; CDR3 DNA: TGCAGTGCTAGAGATCCGGCGGGATGGGGGGAGACCCAGTACTTC; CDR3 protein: CSARDPAGWGETQYF
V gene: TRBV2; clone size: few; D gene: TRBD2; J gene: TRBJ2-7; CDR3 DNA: TGTGCCAGCAGTGACATAGCGGGAGCGTCCTACGAGCAGTACTTC; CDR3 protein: CASSDIAGASYEQYF
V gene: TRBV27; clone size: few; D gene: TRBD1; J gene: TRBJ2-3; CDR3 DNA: TGTGCCAGCAGTCGGGACAGGGCAGGAGGTCCTAGCACAGATACGCAGTATTTT; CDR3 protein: CASSRDRAGGPSTDTQYF
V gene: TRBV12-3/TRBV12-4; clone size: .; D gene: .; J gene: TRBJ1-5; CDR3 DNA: TGTGCCAGCCGAGGGGGTTTGAGGGATCAGCCCCAGCATTTT; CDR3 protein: CASRGGLRDQPQHF
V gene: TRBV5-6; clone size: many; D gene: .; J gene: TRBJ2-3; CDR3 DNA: TGTGCCAGCAGCTTGTCGTGGGATAAGGCAGATACGCAGTATTTT; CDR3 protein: CASSLSWDKADTQYF
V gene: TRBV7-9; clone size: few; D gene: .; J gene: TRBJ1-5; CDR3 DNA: TGTGCCAGCAGCTTGGACAATCAGCCCCAGCATTTT; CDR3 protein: CASSLDNQPQHF
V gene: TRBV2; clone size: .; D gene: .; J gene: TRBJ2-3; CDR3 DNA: TGTGCCAGCACTCTAGGGATCTTAAGCACAGATACGCAGTATTTT; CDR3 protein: CASTLGILSTDTQYF
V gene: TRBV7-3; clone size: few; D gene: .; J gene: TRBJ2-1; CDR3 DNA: TGTGCCAGCAGCTTAAACCCCGCTTACAAGCAGTTCTTC; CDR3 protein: CASSLNPAYKQFF
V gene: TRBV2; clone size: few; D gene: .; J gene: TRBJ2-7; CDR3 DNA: TGTGCCAGCTCGAAGGGGGTGAAGGGCTACGAGCAGTACTTC; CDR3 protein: CASSKGVKGYEQYF
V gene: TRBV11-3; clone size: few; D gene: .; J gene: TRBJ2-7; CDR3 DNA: TGTGCCAGCAGCTTAAGCGGGCGGACCTACGAGCAGTACTTC; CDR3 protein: CASSLSGRTYEQYF
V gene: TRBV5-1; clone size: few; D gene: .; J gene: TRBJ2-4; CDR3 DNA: TGCGCCAGCAGCCCCGGACCACTAGCCAAAAACATTCAGTACTTC; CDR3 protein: CASSPGPLAKNIQYF
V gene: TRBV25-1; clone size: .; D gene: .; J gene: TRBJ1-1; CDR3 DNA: TGTGCCAGCAGAGTGCGGGGTGGGGGAACTGAAGCTTTCTTT; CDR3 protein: CASRVRGGGTEAFF
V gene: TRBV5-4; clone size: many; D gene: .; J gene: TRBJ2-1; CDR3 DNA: TGTGCCAGCAGCTTGGAAGGGGCAGGGTGGGATGAGCAGTTCTTC; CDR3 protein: CASSLEGAGWDEQFF
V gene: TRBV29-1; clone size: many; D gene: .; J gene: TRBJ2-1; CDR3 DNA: TGCAGCGTTGAGACGGGGAAGAGGTTCTTC; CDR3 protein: CSVETGKRFF
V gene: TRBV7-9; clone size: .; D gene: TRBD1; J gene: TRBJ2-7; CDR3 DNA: TGTGCCAGCAGCTTGACAGGGGAGGCCTACGAGCAGTACTTC; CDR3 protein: CASSLTGEAYEQYF
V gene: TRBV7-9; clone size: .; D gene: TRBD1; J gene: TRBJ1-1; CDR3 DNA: TGTGCCAGCAGCATTGCGGCCGGGACAGGACTTAACACTGAAGCTTTCTTT; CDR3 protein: CASSIAAGTGLNTEAFF
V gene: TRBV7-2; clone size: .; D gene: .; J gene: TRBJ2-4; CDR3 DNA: TGTGCCAGCAGCTCATTCGAGGGGCTACAAGCCAAAAACATTCAGTACTTC; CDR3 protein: CASSSFEGLQAKNIQYF
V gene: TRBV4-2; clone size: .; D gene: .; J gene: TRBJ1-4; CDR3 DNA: TGTGCCAGCAGCCGCTCTCTAGGGGCGGGGGAAAAACTGTTTTTT; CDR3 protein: CASSRSLGAGEKLFF
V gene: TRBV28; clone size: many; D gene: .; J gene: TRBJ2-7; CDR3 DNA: TGTGCCAGCACTCCGGGGGCTTTCTACGAGCAGTACTTC; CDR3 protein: CASTPGAFYEQYF
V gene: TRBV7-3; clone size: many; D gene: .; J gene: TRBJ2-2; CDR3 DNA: TGTGCCAGCAGCTTCACAGAGAACACCGGGGAGCTGTTTTTT; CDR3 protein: CASSFTENTGELFF
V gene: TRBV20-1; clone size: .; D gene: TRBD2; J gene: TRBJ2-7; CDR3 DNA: TGCAGTGCTAGCAATTTAGCGGGAGTACACGAGCAGTACTTC; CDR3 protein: CSASNLAGVHEQYF
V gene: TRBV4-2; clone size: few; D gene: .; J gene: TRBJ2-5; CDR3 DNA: TGTGCCAGCAGCCAAAACGGGGGACCAAGGGAGACCCAGTACTTC; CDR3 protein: CASSQNGGPRETQYF
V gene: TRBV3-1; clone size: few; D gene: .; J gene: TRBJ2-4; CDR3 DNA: TGTGCCAGCAGCCAAAGGAGTGACATTCAGTACTTC; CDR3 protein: CASSQRSDIQYF
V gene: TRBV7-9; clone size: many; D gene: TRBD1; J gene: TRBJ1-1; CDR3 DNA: TGTGCCAGCAGCTTAGACGGACAGGGTGACACTGAAGCTTTCTTT; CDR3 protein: CASSLDGQGDTEAFF
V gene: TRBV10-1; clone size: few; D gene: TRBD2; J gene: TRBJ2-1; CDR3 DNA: TGCGCCAGCAGTCCATCACGGGAGGAATACAATGAGCAGTTCTTC; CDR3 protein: CASSPSREEYNEQFF
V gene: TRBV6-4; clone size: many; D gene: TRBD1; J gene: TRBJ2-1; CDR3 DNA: TGTGCCAGCAGTGATACAACAGGGGGCAATGAGCAGTTCTTC; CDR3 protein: CASSDTTGGNEQFF